The text below deals with one T cell receptor beta chain. The record originates from a study of CD8+ T cells in alopecia areata. V dropped 1 base and J dropped 9 bases, with 16 bases sitting between them. There are 15 residues in the CDR3. Per germline, CDR1 MNHNS and CDR2 SASEGT. Following RNA extraction, reverse transcription yielded cDNA that acted as the sequencing template. Libraries were prepared by immunoSEQ multiplex PCR; TCRdb keeps only in-frame clonotypes and omits some of them. The sample lists around 140,000 clones, about 87% occurring once. The specimen comprised CD8+ T cells sorted from blood, sampled at week 0. The gene calls are TRBV6-1 and TRBJ2-1; no definite D call. This TCR derives from a human donor with alopecia areata. CDR3 in DNA: TGTGCCAGCAGTGAAGGAAAACAGTATGTGGGTGAGCAGTTCTTC. The encoded protein is CASSEGKQYVGEQFF.